Listed here are 2 T cell receptor beta chains from one sample, sequenced in a study of cytomegalovirus exposure and HLA in healthy donors. PCR primers comprised 60 Vbeta and 13 Jbeta primers. Generated by immunoSEQ multiplex PCR, the TCRdb table keeps only in-frame clones and is missing some. This table holds 150,000 or so clones, roughly 77% found once. The sequencing input was PBMCs. These receptors came from a woman aged 40 to 55 in good health and CMV-seropositive.

This clone was picked up one time. The chain uses TRBV6-5 and TRBJ2-7; 7 nucleotides line up with TRBD2. This CDR3 is 14 amino acids long. The ends lost 0 bases at V and 3 bases at J; junction bases unmatched: 2. From germline, CDR1 is MNHEY and CDR2 SVGAGI. This CDR3 reads CASSYSGRGYEQYF. The CDR3 nucleotides read TGTGCCAGCAGTTACTCGGGGAGGGGCTACGAGCAGTACTTC.

This clone was seen a handful of times. The chain has TRBV13 and TRBJ2-3, with 8 bases fitting TRBD2. V shed 3 bases and J 0 bases; nucleotides not matched to a gene: 17. Germline-derived CDR1 and CDR2 are PRHDT and FYEKMQ (reference sequence). This CDR3 has 20 amino acids. The DNA for the CDR3 is TGTGCCAGCAGCTTGGGCGTAGCGGGAACCCAGTTCATTAGCACAGATACGCAGTATTTT. Translating gives CASSLGVAGTQFISTDTQYF.